A selection of T cell receptor beta chains follows, all from one sample in a study of blood T cell repertoires in COVID-19. Clones were sequenced by immunoSEQ multiplex PCR, and TCRdb holds only the in-frame ones, with some missing. Among around 120,000 clones listed, over 75% were seen once. The material sequenced was peripheral blood. These receptors were obtained from a man aged 50 to 60 with acute or convalescent COVID-19. The CDR3 runs from the conserved cysteine through the conserved F or W. Fields, in order: D gene, J gene, V gene, clone size, CDR3 length, CDR3 protein, CDR3 DNA. The D gene is left open where the match is weak. Clone size is not always given. Where it is, it says once, few, many or a class for expanded clones.

-	TRBJ1-1	TRBV19	-	14	CASAGRGWGTEAFF	TGTGCCAGTGCCGGCAGGGGCTGGGGCACTGAAGCTTTCTTT
-	TRBJ1-1	TRBV6-5	-	13	CASSITANTEAFF	TGTGCCAGCAGCATCACAGCGAACACTGAAGCTTTCTTT
-	TRBJ1-4	TRBV15	-	16	CATSERPTGNGEKLFF	TGTGCCACCAGCGAGAGGCCCACAGGGAATGGTGAAAAACTGTTTTTT
-	TRBJ2-3	TRBV7-2	once	15	CASSSRHGGSDTQYF	TGTGCCAGCAGCTCCCGCCACGGGGGTTCAGATACGCAGTATTTT
-	TRBJ2-7	TRBV5-4	-	15	CASSRNFQGPYEQYF	TGTGCCAGCAGCCGAAACTTCCAGGGTCCCTACGAGCAGTACTTC
TRBD2	TRBJ2-1	TRBV11-2	-	16	CASSMGLAGPYNEQFF	TGTGCCAGCAGCATGGGACTAGCGGGACCCTACAATGAGCAGTTCTTC
TRBD1	TRBJ1-4	TRBV5-6	-	15	CASSLAGTGGEKLFF	TGTGCCAGCAGCTTGGCCGGGACAGGGGGAGAAAAACTGTTTTTT
-	TRBJ2-1	TRBV6-5	few	14	CASSSSGFSGEQFF	TGTGCCAGCAGTTCATCAGGGTTTTCAGGAGAGCAGTTCTTC
-	TRBJ1-1	TRBV18	-	14	CASSPATLNTEAFF	TGTGCCAGCTCACCGGCCACCTTGAACACTGAAGCTTTCTTT
TRBD2	TRBJ2-1	TRBV5-4	few	15	CASRSTGGRYNEQFF	TGTGCCAGCAGGTCTACGGGAGGTCGGTACAATGAGCAGTTCTTC
TRBD1	TRBJ2-1	TRBV5-1	-	16	CASSLGSGQGYNEQFF	TGCGCCAGCAGCTTGGGTTCGGGACAGGGGTACAATGAGCAGTTCTTC
-	TRBJ1-2	TRBV7-6	-	15	CASSLDMTGVYGYTF	TGTGCCAGCAGCTTAGACATGACAGGCGTTTATGGCTACACCTTC
-	TRBJ2-1	TRBV11-3	-	15	CASSLDSLAHPEQFF	TGTGCCAGCAGCTTAGATAGTCTAGCACACCCTGAGCAGTTCTTC
TRBD2	TRBJ2-1	TRBV27	-	16	CASSRPTSGRMNEQFF	TGTGCCAGCAGTCGCCCAACTAGCGGGAGAATGAATGAGCAGTTCTTC
-	TRBJ1-2	TRBV14	-	16	CASSQDWARGDYGYTF	TGTGCCAGCAGCCAAGATTGGGCCAGGGGCGACTATGGCTACACCTTC
TRBD2	TRBJ2-5	TRBV24-1	few	14	CATGASGLQETQYF	TGTGCCACCGGGGCTAGCGGACTCCAAGAGACCCAGTACTTC
-	TRBJ2-5	TRBV3-1/TRBV3-2	-	12	CASSLMQETQYF	TGTGCCAGCAGCCTTATGCAAGAGACCCAGTACTTC
-	TRBJ1-6	TRBV28	-	17	CASSPPTGLTYNSPLHF	TGTGCCAGCAGTCCGCCTACGGGACTGACCTATAATTCACCCCTCCACTTT
-	TRBJ1-5	TRBV6-2/TRBV6-3	-	14	CATNYRERRQPQHF	TGTGCCACCAATTACAGGGAACGGAGGCAGCCCCAGCATTTT
TRBD1	TRBJ2-7	TRBV10-3	-	16	CAISNYAQGAHREQYF	TGTGCCATCAGTAACTACGCACAGGGGGCGCATCGAGAGCAGTACTTC
-	TRBJ2-1	TRBV7-2	few	12	CASSLVYGEQFF	TGTGCCAGCAGCTTAGTTTACGGTGAGCAGTTCTTC
-	TRBJ1-4	TRBV6-5	-	15	CASSYGGGLVQELFF	TGTGCCAGCAGTTACGGCGGGGGGCTCGTTCAGGAACTGTTTTTT
-	TRBJ1-3	TRBV3-1/TRBV3-2	-	14	CASSQGASGNTIYF	TGTGCCAGCAGCCAGGGCGCATCTGGAAACACCATATATTTT
TRBD2	TRBJ2-1	TRBV4-1	few	17	CASSQGAGGPKYNEQFF	TGCGCCAGCAGCCAAGGAGCGGGAGGGCCGAAATACAATGAGCAGTTCTTC
-	TRBJ2-1	TRBV6-1	-	17	CASSELQAAALYNEQFF	TGTGCCAGCAGTGAACTCCAAGCAGCGGCCCTCTACAATGAGCAGTTCTTC
TRBD2	TRBJ2-1	TRBV4-2	-	15	CASSQEGLAPTKQFF	TGTGCCAGCAGCCAGGAAGGACTAGCCCCCACCAAGCAGTTCTTC
-	TRBJ1-1	TRBV19	-	13	CASSIVATNEAFF	TGTGCCAGTAGTATAGTCGCGACAAATGAAGCTTTCTTT
-	TRBJ2-7	TRBV6-5	-	14	CASSRQPSRGEQYF	TGTGCCAGCAGTAGACAGCCCTCGCGGGGCGAGCAGTACTTC
TRBD2	TRBJ2-7	TRBV3-1/TRBV3-2	once	14	CASRLAGGPDEQYF	TGTGCCAGCAGGTTAGCGGGAGGGCCTGACGAGCAGTACTTC
TRBD2	TRBJ2-2	TRBV7-9	-	15	CASSLLAGETGELFF	TGTGCCAGCAGCCTCCTAGCGGGAGAAACCGGGGAGCTGTTTTTT
TRBD2	TRBJ2-2	TRBV11-2	-	16	CASSPRASGIAGELFF	TGTGCCAGCAGCCCCCGGGCTAGCGGGATCGCCGGGGAGCTGTTTTTT
TRBD1	TRBJ1-3	TRBV6-5	-	14	CASSEDRGRDTIYF	TGTGCCAGCAGCGAGGACAGGGGGCGGGACACCATATATTTT
-	TRBJ1-1	TRBV12-3/TRBV12-4	-	13	CASSFERNTEAFF	TGTGCCAGCAGTTTTGAGCGGAACACTGAAGCTTTCTTT
-	TRBJ2-7	TRBV6-1	once	16	CASSEGGLGGVYEQYF	TGTGCCAGCAGTGAAGGGGGACTGGGGGGAGTCTACGAGCAGTACTTC
TRBD1	TRBJ2-3	TRBV28	-	14	CASMGTGSTDTQYF	TGTGCCAGCATGGGGACAGGGAGCACAGATACGCAGTATTTT
TRBD1	TRBJ2-2	TRBV19	-	14	CASSQGAGTGELFF	TGTGCCAGTAGTCAGGGGGCGGGCACCGGGGAGCTGTTTTTT
TRBD1	TRBJ2-2	TRBV5-5	many	17	CASSPRDRTSKTGELFF	TGTGCCAGCAGCCCCCGGGACAGGACAAGCAAGACCGGGGAGCTGTTTTTT
TRBD1	TRBJ1-2	TRBV12-3/TRBV12-4	-	13	CASRRGQYDGYTF	TGTGCCAGCAGGCGGGGACAGTATGATGGCTACACCTTC
TRBD2	TRBJ2-1	TRBV10-3	once	15	CAISDRAGGYNEQFF	TGTGCCATCAGTGACAGAGCGGGAGGGTACAATGAGCAGTTCTTC
-	TRBJ1-1	TRBV6-2/TRBV6-3	-	16	CASSYGGVYSNTEAFF	TGTGCCAGCAGTTATGGGGGGGTGTATTCGAACACTGAAGCTTTCTTT
TRBD2	TRBJ2-1	TRBV6-1	-	17	CASSEPTSGRPYNEQFF	TGTGCCAGCAGTGAACCGACTAGCGGGAGACCCTACAATGAGCAGTTCTTC
-	TRBJ1-3	TRBV30	-	16	CAWRQLQGGAGNTIYF	TGTGCCTGGAGACAACTTCAGGGAGGCGCTGGAAACACCATATATTTT
-	TRBJ2-7	TRBV7-8	-	13	CASSYGDPYEQYF	TGTGCCAGCAGCTACGGGGATCCTTACGAGCAGTACTTC
TRBD2	TRBJ2-7	TRBV6-6	-	14	CASRTSGRAPEQYF	TGTGCCAGCAGGACTAGCGGGAGGGCCCCCGAGCAGTACTTC
TRBD1	TRBJ2-1	TRBV10-3	-	11	CAISDRDRQFF	TGTGCCATCAGTGATCGGGACAGACAGTTCTTC
-	TRBJ2-2	TRBV24-1	-	14	CATSGTANTGELFF	TGTGCCACCAGTGGGACAGCGAACACCGGGGAGCTGTTTTTT
TRBD1	TRBJ1-5	TRBV30	-	14	CAWSATGGMQPQHF	TGTGCCTGGAGTGCAACAGGGGGAATGCAGCCCCAGCATTTT
TRBD2	TRBJ2-3	TRBV10-2	-	20	CASSESDSGSSYESTDTQYF	TGCGCCAGCAGTGAGTCCGATAGCGGGAGTAGTTACGAGAGCACAGATACGCAGTATTTT
-	TRBJ2-5	TRBV7-2	few	15	CASSFLSRYQETQYF	TGTGCCAGCAGCTTTTTATCGAGGTACCAAGAGACCCAGTACTTC
-	TRBJ1-3	TRBV24-1	-	13	CATAARAGNTIYF	TGTGCCACCGCCGCGCGTGCGGGAAACACCATATATTTT
-	TRBJ1-1	TRBV10-3	-	13	CATDTGRNTEAFF	TGTGCCACGGACACAGGGAGGAACACTGAAGCTTTCTTT
TRBD1	TRBJ1-1	TRBV7-9	-	17	CASSFSGQGSLNTEAFF	TGTGCCAGCAGCTTCTCGGGACAGGGCTCCTTGAACACTGAAGCTTTCTTT
TRBD2	TRBJ2-1	TRBV5-8	-	15	CASSQTSGTYNEQFF	TGTGCCAGCAGCCAAACTAGCGGAACCTACAATGAGCAGTTCTTC
TRBD2	TRBJ2-7	TRBV6-6	-	13	CASLAVGSGEQYF	TGTGCCAGTCTAGCGGTGGGGTCTGGCGAGCAGTACTTC
TRBD2	TRBJ2-7	TRBV5-4	few	15	CASSPRGGDNYEQYF	TGTGCCAGCAGCCCCCGGGGAGGGGATAACTACGAGCAGTACTTC
-	TRBJ2-5	TRBV4-1	-	15	CASSQMDSPQETQYF	TGCGCCAGCAGCCAAATGGACAGCCCCCAAGAGACCCAGTACTTC
TRBD2	TRBJ2-5	TRBV3-1/TRBV3-2	-	18	CASSQDPRLAGAVETQYF	TGTGCCAGCAGCCAAGACCCCAGACTAGCGGGAGCGGTAGAGACCCAGTACTTC
TRBD2	TRBJ2-7	TRBV28	-	14	CASGRTSGTYEQYF	TGTGCCAGCGGGAGGACTAGCGGTACCTACGAGCAGTACTTC
-	TRBJ1-2	TRBV29-1	-	13	CSVETGSNYGYTF	TGCAGCGTTGAAACAGGGAGTAACTATGGCTACACCTTC
TRBD2	TRBJ2-6	TRBV9	-	21	CASSPVPWYSGGISGANVLTF	TGTGCCAGCAGCCCCGTACCCTGGTATAGCGGGGGGATATCTGGGGCCAACGTCCTGACTTTC